The TCR beta chain described here comes from a study of T cells in tumors after PD-1 blockade. About the study: Blood samples averaged around 110,000 templates (range roughly 24,000-280,000) and some 35,000 unique clonotypes.

The method was immunoSEQ multiplex PCR; TCRdb's version includes in-frame clones alone and lacks a portion of them. The profile shows about 63,000 clones, about 74% of them singletons. This CDR3 comprises 15 residues. From germline, CDR1 is LGHNA and CDR2 YNFKEQ. The V end lost 4 bases, the J end lost 0 bases, and 7 bases lay between the germline ends. Source: PBMCs, taken after anti-PD-1 treatment. The V and J genes are TRBV4-2 and TRBJ2-6; D ambiguous. The receptor was derived from a human donor with basal cell carcinoma. The CDR3 is CASSPRDSGANVLTF. CDR3 nucleotide sequence: TGTGCCAGCAGCCCGAGAGACTCTGGGGCCAACGTCCTGACTTTC.